Shown below are 25 T cell receptor beta chains from a single sample sequenced in a study of blood T cell repertoires in COVID-19. Clones were sequenced by immunoSEQ multiplex PCR, and TCRdb holds only the in-frame ones, with some missing. The sample lists roughly 220,000 clones, 70% to 90% occurring once. The material sequenced was peripheral blood. These receptors were obtained from a man aged 45-65 years who had recovered from COVID-19.

The chain recombines TRBV30 with TRBJ2-1, with 10 bases aligning to TRBD2. CDR1 and CDR2 from the germline V gene are GTSNPN and SVGIG (reference sequence). Trimming cost V 1 base and J 8 bases; bases outside gene matches: 8. The length of the CDR3 is 15 residues. The CDR3 spells CAWSGASGSSHEQFF. In nucleotides, the CDR3 is TGTGCCTGGAGTGGGGCTAGCGGGAGTAGTCATGAGCAGTTCTTC. The full variable domain, in which reference TRBV30 and TRBJ2-1 provide the parts outside the CDR3, is SQTIHQWPATLVQPVGSPLSLECTVEGTSNPNLYWYRQAAGRGLQLLFYSVGIGQISSEVPQNLSASRPQDRQFILSSKKLLLSDSGFYLCAWSGASGSSHEQFFGPGTRLTVL.

V usage is TRBV4-1 and J usage is TRBJ2-1, with D hard to call. CDR1 is MGHRA, CDR2 YSYEKL, per germline. CDR3 length equals 12 residues. With 3 bases removed from V and 8 bases from J, the gap between germline ends came to 8 bases. The CDR3 here is CASSHLYDEQFF. CDR3 DNA: TGCGCCAGCAGCCATCTTTATGATGAGCAGTTCTTC.

The chain combines TRBV10-2 with TRBJ2-7; 14 nucleotides agree with TRBD2. Per the germline V gene, CDR1 is WSHSY and CDR2 is SAAADI. The CDR3 is 15 residues long. J gave up 6 bases and V 7 bases, and 8 bases lay outside the gene matches. CDR3 protein: CASKTSGRAPSEQYF. The CDR3 nucleotides read TGCGCCAGCAAGACTAGCGGGAGGGCGCCCAGCGAGCAGTACTTC.

The chain links TRBV6-6 to TRBJ2-7, with 7 positions matching TRBD1. Trimming cost V 4 bases and J 3 bases; bases outside gene matches: 6. The CDR3 is made up of 14 amino acids. Germline CDR1 is MNHNY and CDR2 is SVGAGI (reference sequence). CDR3 in DNA: TGTGCCAGCAGTTTTCGGACAGGAGACTACGAGCAGTACTTC. Amino acids: CASSFRTGDYEQYF.

The chain couples TRBV28 to TRBJ1-5; D perhaps matches TRBD1 (6 bases). With 1 base removed from V and 6 bases from J, the gap between germline ends came to 19 bases. Germline CDR1 and CDR2: MDHEN and SYDVKM. This CDR3 has 17 amino acids. CDR3 nucleotides: TGTGCCAGCAGTTTATCCTCTCCGCGGAGGGGGGGTCAGCCCCAGCATTTT. Translation: CASSLSSPRRGGQPQHF.

V gene TRBV7-2 combines with J gene TRBJ2-1; D perhaps matches TRBD2 (6 bases). This CDR3 spans 15 amino acids. Trimming removed 5 bases at V and 5 bases at J, with 16 bases between. Germline V CDR1 and CDR2: SGHTA, FQGNSA. The CDR3 DNA is TGTGCCAGCAGCGGCAGGGCTGGCGGGAACAATGAGCAGTTCTTC. It yields the protein CASSGRAGGNNEQFF.

This clone came up once. The chain employs TRBV19 and TRBJ2-2; 9 nucleotides line up with TRBD1. Trimming took 1 base from V and 3 from J; bases not matched to a gene: 6. This CDR3 contains 17 residues. Germline V gene sequence: CDR1 LNHDA, CDR2 SQIVND (reference sequence). The CDR3 coding sequence is TGTGCCAGTAGTATAGGCGGACAGGGGAGGTACACCGGGGAGCTGTTTTTT. The encoded protein is CASSIGGQGRYTGELFF.

This sequence joins TRBV19 and TRBJ2-3; TRBD2 is a possible D gene (6 bases). V was clipped by 3 bases and J by 2 bases, with 21 bases between them. The germline CDR1 and CDR2 sequences are LNHDA and SQIVND (reference sequence). The CDR3 spans 18 residues. Here the CDR3 reads CASSMRVLTGAHTDTQYF. DNA for the CDR3: TGTGCCAGTAGTATGCGGGTATTGACGGGAGCTCACACAGATACGCAGTATTTT.

The gene calls are TRBV5-1 and TRBJ2-7; 7 bases line up with TRBD1. V lost 0 bases, J lost 4 bases, and 4 bases stayed unmatched. The CDR3 length is 14 residues. Germline CDR1 reads SGHRS; CDR2 reads YFSETQ. DNA of the CDR3: TGCGCCAGCAGCTTGGATACAGGGGTATACGAGCAGTACTTC. This encodes CASSLDTGVYEQYF. Using reference TRBV5-1 and TRBJ2-7 for the parts outside the CDR3, the full variable domain is KAGVTQTPRYLIKTRGQQVTLSCSPISGHRSVSWYQQTPGQGLQFLFEYFSETQRNKGNFPGRFSGRQFSNSRSEMNVSTLELGDSALYLCASSLDTGVYEQYFGPGTRLTVT.

This clone has a handful of counts. This rearrangement joins TRBV18 to TRBJ1-1, with TRBD1 matching over 9 bases. There are 15 residues in the CDR3. Germline CDR1 KGHSH, CDR2 LQKENI. With 3 bases clipped from V and 10 bases from J, the junction kept 12 bases outside the gene matches. CDR3 in amino acids: CASSPPSGQGRSAFF. The CDR3 DNA reads as TGTGCCAGCTCACCCCCTTCTGGACAGGGGAGATCAGCTTTCTTT.

The J gene is TRBJ2-1, the V gene TRBV2; weak D call: TRBD2 (6 bases). This CDR3 has 14 amino acids. Germline V lookup: CDR1 SNHLY, CDR2 FYNNEI. V was pared by 6 bases and J by 2 bases, with 11 bases between. In nucleotides, the CDR3 is TGTGCCAGCAGCCCCCTAGCGCCCTACAATGAGCAGTTCTTC. Translating gives CASSPLAPYNEQFF. Based on the CDR3 plus reference TRBV2 and TRBJ2-1, the full variable domain is EPEVTQTPSHQVTQMGQEVILRCVPISNHLYFYWYRQILGQKVEFLVSFYNNEISEKSEIFDDQFSVERPDGSNFTLKIRSTKLEDSAMYFCASSPLAPYNEQFFGPGTRLTVL.

The V call is TRBV19, the J call TRBJ2-1; 10 bases are a match to TRBD1. Trimming removed 4 bases from V and 3 bases from J; junction bases left unmatched: 6. The CDR3 sequence is 16 residues long. CDR1 LNHDA and CDR2 SQIVND come from the germline V gene (reference sequence). The CDR3 DNA sequence: TGTGCCAGTAGTACGGGACAGGGGTTGATCTACAATGAGCAGTTCTTC. Translated, it gives CASSTGQGLIYNEQFF. The whole variable domain, remainder taken from reference TRBV19 and TRBJ2-1, is DGGITQSPKYLFRKEGQNVTLSCEQNLNHDAMYWYRQDPGQGLRLIYYSQIVNDFQKGDIAEGYSVSREKKESFPLTVTSAQKNPTAFYLCASSTGQGLIYNEQFFGPGTRLTVL.

This clone has at least ten counts. The chain links TRBV7-9 to TRBJ2-3, with unresolved D. CDR1 is SEHNR, CDR2 FQNEAQ, per germline (reference sequence). CDR3 size: 15 residues. V was shortened by 5 bases and J by 2 bases, with 14 bases between the two germline ends. The CDR3 DNA follows: TGTGCCAGCAGCGTGACACCGATCTTCACAGATACGCAGTATTTT. It is translated as CASSVTPIFTDTQYF.

This clone was seen more than once but under ten times. The gene calls are TRBV28 and TRBJ2-7, with 14 positions matching TRBD2. The CDR3 extends over 16 amino acids. V trimming: 5 bases; J trimming: 6 bases; junction bases outside the gene matches: 9. Germline V gene sequence: CDR1 MDHEN, CDR2 SYDVKM. The CDR3 loop reads CASSPTGLAGVSEQYF. For the CDR3, the DNA is TGTGCCAGCAGTCCGACGGGACTAGCGGGAGTATCCGAGCAGTACTTC.

The chain links TRBV30 to TRBJ1-1, with D unclear. With 3 bases removed from V and 0 bases from J, the gap between germline ends came to 14 bases. The V gene's germline CDR1 is GTSNPN and CDR2 SVGIG (reference sequence). The CDR3 loop spans 15 amino acids. CDR3 region: CAWRAWSGVNTEAFF. The CDR3 nucleotides read TGTGCCTGGAGAGCCTGGAGCGGCGTGAACACTGAAGCTTTCTTT.

J is TRBJ1-1 and V is TRBV24-1, with D possibly TRBD1 on 6 matching bases. The length of the CDR3 is 15 residues. CDR1 and CDR2 from the germline V gene are KGHDR and SFDVKD. Trimming left V 5 bases short and J 1 base short, with 13 bases between. The CDR3 region is CATSVPGQGNTEAFF. CDR3 nucleotide sequence: TGTGCCACCAGTGTCCCGGGACAAGGGAACACTGAAGCTTTCTTT.

The rearrangement joins TRBV28 to TRBJ2-7, with 9 bases matching TRBD2. This CDR3 comprises 16 residues. Germline V lookup: CDR1 MDHEN, CDR2 SYDVKM. V shed 5 bases and J 2 bases; nucleotides not matched to a gene: 10. The CDR3 nucleotides are TGTGCCAGCAGTCAACATCGACTAGCGGATACCTACGAGCAGTACTTC. Protein: CASSQHRLADTYEQYF.

V is TRBV27 and J is TRBJ2-7, with TRBD1 as a possible D gene (5 bases). The germline CDR1 and CDR2 sequences are MNHEY and SMNVEV (reference sequence). This CDR3 contains 14 residues. V gave up 4 bases and J gave up 1 base, with 11 bases separating them. The CDR3 loop reads CASSWAGQSYEQYF. The CDR3 bases are TGTGCCAGCAGTTGGGCAGGGCAATCCTACGAGCAGTACTTC.

The V call is TRBV3-1 (or the pseudogene TRBV3-2), the J call TRBJ2-2; TRBD2 matches at 13 bases. This CDR3 region has 19 residues. V lost 3 bases and J lost 7; bases outside the gene matches: 14. Germline V CDR1 and CDR2: LGHDT, YNNKEL (reference sequence). The CDR3 protein is CASSQGTSGTGRRDGELFF. DNA of the CDR3: TGTGCCAGCAGCCAGGGGACTAGCGGGACAGGAAGAAGGGACGGGGAGCTGTTTTTT.

The chain employs TRBV18 and TRBJ2-7; 7 positions agree with TRBD2. The CDR3 spans 18 residues. J lost 7 bases, V lost 3 bases, and 21 bases had no gene match. CDR1 and CDR2 (germline): KGHSH, LQKENI. CDR3 DNA: TGTGCCAGCTCACCCCTCTCGGTGGGAGGGCCGGGATCGGGGGAGCAGTACTTC. Its protein product is CASSPLSVGGPGSGEQYF.

The chain uses TRBV10-2 and TRBJ2-4, with 15 bases identical to TRBD2. Germline CDR1 is WSHSY and CDR2 is SAAADI. The CDR3 consists of 18 residues. Trimming removed 7 bases from V and 3 bases from J; junction bases left unmatched: 10. Written as DNA, the CDR3 is TGCGCCAGCATTCGGACTAGCGGGAGGGAGTTGGGCAAAAACATTCAGTACTTC. Encoded protein: CASIRTSGRELGKNIQYF.

This sequence joins TRBV21-1 and TRBJ1-2. TRBV21-1 is listed as a pseudogene. The CDR3 runs to 19 residues. Here the CDR3 reads CASSKNPRLVPGKYYGYTF. As DNA, the CDR3 is TGTGCCAGCAGCAAAAACCCTCGCTTAGTTCCGGGGAAATACTATGGCTACACCTTC.

V is TRBV2 and J is TRBJ2-3; 8 nucleotides line up with TRBD2. Trimming took 8 bases from V and 15 from J; bases not matched to a gene: 10. The CDR3 has 11 amino acids. Germline values: CDR1 SNHLY, CDR2 FYNNEI. The CDR3 reads CASLVKRESYF. CDR3 coding DNA: TGTGCCAGCCTAGTCAAGCGGGAGTCATATTTT.

The chain recombines TRBV6-5 with TRBJ2-1; TRBD2 aligns across 10 bases. With 3 bases clipped from V and 7 bases from J, the junction kept 6 bases outside the gene matches. This CDR3 comprises 15 residues. Germline assignment: CDR1 MNHEY and CDR2 SVGAGI. CDR3: CASSYRPSGSNEQFF. The CDR3 DNA sequence: TGTGCCAGCAGTTATCGTCCTAGCGGGAGTAATGAGCAGTTCTTC.

This chain joins TRBV5-5 and TRBJ1-5, with TRBD1 matching over 7 bases. Germline V gene data show CDR1 as SGHKS and CDR2 as YYEKEE (reference sequence). The CDR3 totals 14 residues. The J segment lost 5 bases and the V segment lost 3 bases, leaving 5 bases of the junction unmatched. The CDR3 here is CASSSTGSYQPQHF. CDR3 bases: TGTGCCAGCAGCTCGACAGGGAGCTATCAGCCCCAGCATTTT.